The 30 T cell receptor beta chains below were found in one sample sequenced in a study of T cell repertoires in cytomegalovirus infection. MiXCR, run by TCRdb on the reads, gives a single entry per CDR3 protein. This sample has about 140,000 distinct CDR3 sequences, with roughly 6% found just once. The sample comprised PBMCs. The source is a human donor in good health (CMV status not recorded). Some clones in this sample may be carry-over from other donors' samples.

Ten or more counts support this clonotype. The chain joins TRBV7-2 to TRBJ2-2; 10 bases map to TRBD2. The CDR3 runs 20 residues. The junction had 14 bases not matched to a gene; V was cut back by 0 bases and J by 4 bases. CDR1 and CDR2 (germline): SGHTA, FQGNSA. The DNA for the CDR3 is TGTGCCAGCAGCTTAGCGCCAGCGGGGGGGCCTAGTCGGGTCACCGGGGAGCTGTTTTTT. Encoded protein: CASSLAPAGGPSRVTGELFF.

This clonotype has at least ten counts. The CDR3 DNA reads TGTGCCAGCAGCTTCAGAGGATTCTCTGGGGCCAACGTCCTGACTTTC. It translates to CASSFRGFSGANVLTF. The J gene is TRBJ2-6, the V gene TRBV7-2; no firm D call. Trimming took 3 bases from V and 0 from J, leaving 9 bases between them. Germline lookup yields CDR1 SGHTA and CDR2 FQGNSA. This CDR3 has 16 amino acids.

This rearrangement joins TRBV20-1 to TRBJ2-7; D gene unclear. From germline, CDR1 is DFQATT and CDR2 SNEGSKA (reference sequence). Trimming removed 3 bases at V and 0 bases at J, with 6 bases between. CDR3 length: 12 amino acids. This CDR3 is CSASYTSYEQYF. CDR3 DNA: TGCAGTGCTAGCTACACCTCCTACGAGCAGTACTTC.

The chain couples TRBV20-1 to TRBJ2-1, with 12 positions matching TRBD2. CDR1 is DFQATT, CDR2 SNEGSKA, per germline (reference sequence). The CDR3 has 16 residues. Trimming cost V 6 bases and J 0 bases; bases outside gene matches: 6. The CDR3 nucleotides are TGCAGTGCCTGGACTAGCGGGGCTCGCTCCTACAATGAGCAGTTCTTC. Protein sequence: CSAWTSGARSYNEQFF.

This clonotype was found once. This chain connects TRBV28 to TRBJ2-2, with D maybe TRBD1 (7 bases). V was cut by 6 bases and J by 7 bases, with 18 bases left in between. This CDR3 is built from 15 residues. CDR1 and CDR2 (germline): MDHEN, SYDVKM. The CDR3 protein is CASRFPGGRDGELFF. For the CDR3, the DNA is TGTGCCAGCAGATTCCCAGGGGGGCGAGACGGGGAGCTGTTTTTT.

This clonotype occurred many times. The chain joins TRBV6-2 or TRBV6-3 to TRBJ2-7; TRBD1 matches at 9 bases. CDR3 length: 15 residues. V was clipped by 1 base and J by 3 bases; unmatched bases: 4. In germline, CDR1 is MNHEY, CDR2 SVGEGT. The CDR3 bases are TGTGCCAGCAGTTACTTGGACAGGGGTATCTACGAGCAGTACTTC. Residues: CASSYLDRGIYEQYF.

Many counts were recorded for this clonotype. This rearrangement joins TRBV11-2 to TRBJ1-2; D gene ambiguous. Germline V gene lookup returns CDR1 SGHAT and CDR2 FQNNGV. The V end was cut by 0 bases, the J end by 2 bases, with 7 bases between. The CDR3 runs 14 residues. The CDR3 spells CASSLEVGNYGYTF. The CDR3 nucleotides are TGTGCCAGCAGCTTAGAAGTCGGGAACTATGGCTACACCTTC.

This clonotype has at least ten counts. The chain combines TRBV7-9 with TRBJ1-1; D is perhaps TRBD1 (5 bases). The V end lost 6 bases, the J end lost 4 bases, and 15 bases lay between the germline ends. This CDR3 comprises 14 residues. CDR1 SEHNR and CDR2 FQNEAQ come from the germline V gene (reference sequence). CDR3 residues: CASRSPGAFTEAFF. CDR3 in DNA: TGTGCCAGCAGATCCCCCGGGGCCTTCACTGAAGCTTTCTTT. The whole variable domain, remainder taken from reference TRBV7-9 and TRBJ1-1, is DTGVSQNPRHKITKRGQNVTFRCDPISEHNRLYWYRQTLGQGPEFLTYFQNEAQLEKSRLLSDRFSAERPKGSFSTLEIQRTEQGDSAMYLCASRSPGAFTEAFFGQGTRLTVV.

The V gene is TRBV5-1, the J gene TRBJ2-2, with D perhaps matching TRBD1 (6 bases). From germline, CDR1 is SGHRS and CDR2 YFSETQ. V was clipped by 3 bases and J by 3 bases, with 12 bases between them. The CDR3 loop spans 15 amino acids. DNA of the CDR3: TGCGCCAGCAGCTACAGGGTCGTGGACACCGGGGAGCTGTTTTTT. It codes for CASSYRVVDTGELFF.

In its sample, this clonotype was seen many times. J is TRBJ1-1 and V is TRBV20-1; D gene uncertain. Germline loops: CDR1 DFQATT, CDR2 SNEGSKA (reference sequence). This CDR3 region has 12 residues. The CDR3 loop is CSVGVMNTEAFF. The DNA for the CDR3 is TGCAGCGTCGGAGTGATGAACACTGAAGCTTTCTTT.

This clonotype was found many times. The rearrangement uses TRBV7-3 and TRBJ2-1; possibly TRBD1 or TRBD2 for D (5 bases each). CDR3 size: 14 residues. Germline V CDR1 and CDR2: SGHTA, FQGTGA. V dropped 5 bases and J dropped 15 bases, with 23 bases sitting between them. The CDR3 loop is CASSPSSGRGLSFF. The CDR3 bases are TGTGCCAGCAGCCCCTCGTCGGGACGCGGATTGTCGTTCTTC.

This clonotype turned up a few times. The CDR3: CASSRRGQATEAFF. Here the CDR3 DNA reads TGTGCCAGCAGTAGGAGGGGGCAGGCCACTGAAGCTTTCTTT. The rearrangement joins TRBV6-5 to TRBJ1-1; 7 bases agree with TRBD1. V dropped 5 bases and J dropped 4; count of bases not matched to a gene: 7. This CDR3 is 14 amino acids long. CDR1 is MNHEY and CDR2 is SVGAGI in the germline V gene.

This clonotype was observed at least ten times. The chain joins TRBV7-2 to TRBJ2-1; D is possibly TRBD2 (5 bases). CDR1 SGHTA and CDR2 FQGNSA come from the germline V gene. The CDR3 covers 14 residues. The germline V and J ends were trimmed by 3 bases and 5 bases, with 11 bases remaining between them. CDR3 bases: TGTGCCAGCAGCTTGCGGCAGCGGCACAATGAGCAGTTCTTC. Its protein product is CASSLRQRHNEQFF.

V usage is TRBV20-1 and J usage is TRBJ2-4; no definite D call. Germline V gene data show CDR1 as DFQATT and CDR2 as SNEGSKA (reference sequence). V lost 6 bases, J lost 0 bases, and 9 bases lay in between. The CDR3 is 13 residues long. This CDR3 reads CSALILAKNIQYF. The CDR3 nucleotides are TGCAGTGCCCTTATACTAGCCAAAAACATTCAGTACTTC.

Note on this clonotype: One end of the junction is discordant with germline, which a read error may explain. The chain is built from TRBV28 and TRBJ2-4; D is possibly TRBD2 (6 bases). Per germline, CDR1 MDHEN and CDR2 SYDVKM. The CDR3 covers 16 residues. CDR3 nucleotide sequence: TGTGCCAGCAGTTTTGTAAACGAACTAGCCGAAAACATTCAGTACTTC. It codes for CASSFVNELAENIQYF. Full variable domain (outside the CDR3, taken from reference TRBV28 and TRBJ2-4): DVKVTQSSRYLVKRTGEKVFLECVQDMDHENMFWYRQDPGLGLRLIYFSYDVKMKEKGDIPEGYSVSREKKERFSLILESASTNQTSMYLCASSFVNELAENIQYFGAGTRLSVL.

At least ten counts were recorded for this clonotype. The chain is built from TRBV7-9 and TRBJ1-1; no firm D call. The germline gives CDR1 SEHNR, CDR2 FQNEAQ (reference sequence). The germline V and J ends were trimmed by 1 base and 5 bases, with 5 bases remaining between them. The CDR3 contains 12 residues. CDR3 amino acids: CASSLVLTEAFF. The CDR3 DNA is TGTGCCAGCAGCTTAGTGTTGACTGAAGCTTTCTTT.

This clonotype was recorded at least ten times. J is TRBJ2-1 and V is TRBV7-8; 13 positions match TRBD2. The CDR3 is 18 amino acids. Germline V CDR1 and CDR2: SGHVS, FQNEAQ. J gave up 3 bases and V 0 bases, and 5 bases lay outside the gene matches. The CDR3 region is CASSLARTSGGLYNEQFF. The CDR3 bases are TGTGCCAGCAGCTTAGCTCGGACTAGCGGGGGTCTCTACAATGAGCAGTTCTTC.

V gene TRBV11-2 combines with J gene TRBJ2-4, with D perhaps matching TRBD1 or TRBD2 (6 bases each). This CDR3 spans 20 amino acids. V lost 1 base and J 0 bases, leaving 22 bases between the germline ends. Germline V lookup: CDR1 SGHAT, CDR2 FQNNGV. The CDR3 nucleotides are TGTGCCAGCAGCTTAGGGTCGTGGGGGGCGATCGCGCTAGCCAAAAACATTCAGTACTTC. Its translation: CASSLGSWGAIALAKNIQYF.

This clonotype showed up many times. The chain is built from TRBV28 and TRBJ1-1; the D gene is possibly TRBD1 (5 bases). Trimming left V 5 bases short and J 0 bases short, with 13 bases between. Looked up from germline, CDR1 is MDHEN and CDR2 is SYDVKM. This CDR3 spans 15 amino acids. CDR3 bases: TGTGCCAGCAGTCAGGTACAGGCGATGAACACTGAAGCTTTCTTT. Translation gives CASSQVQAMNTEAFF.

This clonotype has ten or more counts. This sequence joins TRBV7-2 and TRBJ1-6, with TRBD1 matching 7 bases. With 5 bases clipped from V and 0 bases from J, the junction kept 10 bases outside the gene matches. The CDR3 runs to 18 residues. Looked up from germline, CDR1 is SGHTA and CDR2 is FQGNSA. The CDR3 here is CASSTPTTGSSYNSPLHF. The CDR3 DNA sequence: TGTGCCAGCAGCACACCGACGACAGGGAGCTCCTATAATTCACCCCTCCACTTT.

This clonotype was observed many times. The rearrangement links TRBV6-2 or TRBV6-3 to TRBJ2-7, with 10 bases aligning to TRBD2. Germline CDR1 reads MNHEY; CDR2 reads SVGEGT. J lost 2 bases, V lost 2 bases, and 6 bases had no gene match. The CDR3 runs to 16 residues. The CDR3 protein is CASSYDQAGGAYEQYF. The CDR3 coding sequence is TGTGCCAGCAGTTACGACCAAGCGGGGGGGGCCTACGAGCAGTACTTC.

This clonotype was seen ten or more times. This chain links TRBV7-8 with TRBJ2-1; 9 bases align to TRBD2. Germline V gives CDR1 SGHVS, CDR2 FQNEAQ. CDR3 size: 17 residues. Trimming took 5 bases from V and 0 from J; bases not matched to a gene: 8. The CDR3 nucleotides are TGTGCCAGCAGCCCAGACCTAGCGGGACTCTCCTACAATGAGCAGTTCTTC. Translated: CASSPDLAGLSYNEQFF.

DNA for the CDR3: TGCAGTGCTAGATGGAACTTACTAGCGGGGGGATCTAGCACAGATACGCAGTATTTT. Its translation: CSARWNLLAGGSSTDTQYF. The rearrangement joins TRBV20-1 to TRBJ2-3; TRBD2 agrees at 12 bases. Germline values: CDR1 DFQATT, CDR2 SNEGSKA (reference sequence). With V trimmed by 2 bases and J by 0 bases, 12 bases remained unmatched. This CDR3 region has 19 residues.

This clonotype was detected only a few times. The chain combines TRBV28 with TRBJ2-2; 8 bases are shared with TRBD1. Germline V gene sequence: CDR1 MDHEN, CDR2 SYDVKM. The CDR3 has 13 amino acids. V lost 3 bases, J lost 11 bases, and 5 bases stayed unmatched. CDR3 residues: CASSLDREVELFF. The CDR3 DNA sequence: TGTGCCAGCAGTTTGGACAGGGAGGTTGAGCTGTTTTTT.

This clonotype came up a few times. This sequence joins TRBV20-1 and TRBJ2-3; no firm D call. The CDR3 is 15 amino acids. Germline V gives CDR1 DFQATT, CDR2 SNEGSKA (reference sequence). V lost 1 base, J lost 8 bases, and 19 bases lay in between. CDR3 loop: CSARAQPVGSGTQYF. The CDR3 DNA sequence: TGCAGTGCTAGAGCTCAACCGGTAGGATCGGGTACGCAGTATTTT.

There are many counts of this clonotype. The J gene is TRBJ2-1, the V gene TRBV7-2; 8 bases are shared with TRBD2. The CDR3 contains 17 residues. Per germline, CDR1 SGHTA and CDR2 FQGNSA. V dropped 5 bases and J dropped 4; count of bases not matched to a gene: 13. In DNA form, the CDR3 reads TGTGCCAGCAGCCCCATGGCCGGGGGGGGGAATTACAATGAGCAGTTCTTC. Its translation: CASSPMAGGGNYNEQFF. Together with reference TRBV7-2 and TRBJ2-1, the CDR3 gives the full variable domain: GAGVSQSPSNKVTEKGKDVELRCDPISGHTALYWYRQSLGQGLEFLIYFQGNSAPDKSGLPSDRFSAERTGGSVSTLTIQRTQQEDSAVYLCASSPMAGGGNYNEQFFGPGTRLTVL.

There are a few counts of this clonotype. This chain links TRBV2 with TRBJ1-3; TRBD1 aligns across 9 bases. V dropped 6 bases and J dropped 3; count of bases not matched to a gene: 12. The CDR3 is 17 residues long. Germline V gene sequence: CDR1 SNHLY, CDR2 FYNNEI. The CDR3 reads CASSPTGGNLSGNTIYF. CDR3 coding DNA: TGTGCCAGCAGCCCCACAGGGGGCAATTTGAGTGGAAACACCATATATTTT.

In this sample, this clonotype turned up many times. The chain carries TRBV7-2 and TRBJ2-3; D gene ambiguous. The V and J ends lost 1 base and 6 bases respectively, with 11 bases between them. The CDR3 sequence is 14 residues long. The germline gives CDR1 SGHTA, CDR2 FQGNSA. DNA of the CDR3: TGTGCCAGCAGCTTAGGGGTAGTTGGTGATACGCAGTATTTT. Protein product: CASSLGVVGDTQYF. The whole variable domain, remainder taken from reference TRBV7-2 and TRBJ2-3, is GAGVSQSPSNKVTEKGKDVELRCDPISGHTALYWYRQSLGQGLEFLIYFQGNSAPDKSGLPSDRFSAERTGGSVSTLTIQRTQQEDSAVYLCASSLGVVGDTQYFGPGTRLTVL.

This clonotype occurred many times. The rearrangement links TRBV19 to TRBJ2-1; D could derive from TRBD1 or TRBD2 (5 bases each). Trimming removed 4 bases from V and 6 bases from J, with 13 bases in between. CDR1 and CDR2 from the germline V gene are LNHDA and SQIVND (reference sequence). This CDR3 has 14 residues. CDR3 loop: CASSTGADLNEQFF. The CDR3 DNA reads as TGTGCCAGTAGTACCGGGGCAGATCTCAATGAGCAGTTCTTC.

This clonotype was counted many times. V and J are TRBV7-3 and TRBJ2-3, with 8 bases lining up with TRBD2. The CDR3 extends over 13 amino acids. V shed 5 bases, J shed 3 bases, and the junction held 1 base outside the gene matches. CDR1 and CDR2 (germline): SGHTA, FQGTGA. The CDR3 protein is CASSRGGTDTQYF. CDR3 DNA: TGTGCCAGCAGCCGCGGGGGGACAGATACGCAGTATTTT. The complete variable domain, with remaining parts taken from reference TRBV7-3 and TRBJ2-3, reads GAGVSQTPSNKVTEKGKYVELRCDPISGHTALYWYRQSLGQGPEFLIYFQGTGAADDSGLPNDRFFAVRPEGSVSTLKIQRTERGDSAVYLCASSRGGTDTQYFGPGTRLTVL.